The rows below give T cell receptor beta chains drawn from one sample of a study of identical twins. One entry per CDR3 protein results from TCRdb running MiXCR on the 5' RACE reads. Here the sample spans around 500,000 distinct CDR3 sequences, approximately 14% being singletons. This sample was also put to use in a study of yellow fever vaccine responses in identical twins.

Sequenced: CD4+ T cells sorted from blood. Receptors were obtained from a woman younger than 35 in good health. The CDR3 runs from the conserved cysteine through the conserved F or W. The order of the fields is V gene, J gene, D gene, clone size, CDR3 DNA, CDR3 protein. D genes are given only for firm matches. A clone size is listed for some rows: how often the clone was seen (once, few, many), or a class if it is expanded.

TRBV20-1	TRBJ2-1	TRBD2	few	TGCAGTGCTAGCCTAGCGGGACCGACATTAGAGCAGTTCTTC	CSASLAGPTLEQFF
TRBV5-1	TRBJ2-1	TRBD2	many	TGCGCCAGCAGCTTGGTAGCGGGCTCCTACAATGAGCAGTTCTTC	CASSLVAGSYNEQFF
TRBV5-1	TRBJ2-3	-	few	TGCGCCAGCAGCTCATTGAGACCCACAGATACGCAGTATTTT	CASSSLRPTDTQYF
TRBV10-3	TRBJ2-3	-	few	TGTGCCATCAGTGATTCGGTTGGCGGGGGCTTAGTAGATACGCAGTATTTT	CAISDSVGGGLVDTQYF
TRBV20-1	TRBJ2-7	TRBD2	few	TGCAGTGCTAGTGCTTTAACTAGCGACACCTACGAGCAGTACTTC	CSASALTSDTYEQYF
TRBV6-5	TRBJ2-7	-	few	TGTGCCAGCAGTTACCCCAAGGGGACCTCCTACGAGCAGTACTTC	CASSYPKGTSYEQYF
TRBV7-3	TRBJ2-1	-	many	TGTGCCAGCAGCTTAACAGTTATGGGGAATGAGCAGTTCTTC	CASSLTVMGNEQFF
TRBV11-2	TRBJ2-2	TRBD2	-	TGTGCCAGCAGAACGAGCGGGGGAGGGAGCTGGTACCCCGGGGAGCTGTTTTTT	CASRTSGGGSWYPGELFF
TRBV4-1	TRBJ2-7	TRBD2	-	TGCGCCAGCAGCCAGGAGCGGGGGGGCCCTTACGAGCAGTACTTC	CASSQERGGPYEQYF
TRBV5-1	TRBJ2-1	TRBD1	many	TGCGCCAGCAGCTTGGGACAGGGCGGTGAGCAGTTCTTC	CASSLGQGGEQFF
TRBV20-1	TRBJ2-2	TRBD2	-	TGCAGTGCTAGAGCATTGACTAGCGGGAACACCGGGGAGCTGTTTTTT	CSARALTSGNTGELFF
TRBV29-1	TRBJ2-7	-	-	TGCAGCGTTCCCGTCGGGTCCTACGAGCAGTACTTC	CSVPVGSYEQYF
TRBV6-2/TRBV6-3	TRBJ1-2	-	few	TGTGCCAGCAACACGCAGAGCAACTATGGCTACACCTTC	CASNTQSNYGYTF